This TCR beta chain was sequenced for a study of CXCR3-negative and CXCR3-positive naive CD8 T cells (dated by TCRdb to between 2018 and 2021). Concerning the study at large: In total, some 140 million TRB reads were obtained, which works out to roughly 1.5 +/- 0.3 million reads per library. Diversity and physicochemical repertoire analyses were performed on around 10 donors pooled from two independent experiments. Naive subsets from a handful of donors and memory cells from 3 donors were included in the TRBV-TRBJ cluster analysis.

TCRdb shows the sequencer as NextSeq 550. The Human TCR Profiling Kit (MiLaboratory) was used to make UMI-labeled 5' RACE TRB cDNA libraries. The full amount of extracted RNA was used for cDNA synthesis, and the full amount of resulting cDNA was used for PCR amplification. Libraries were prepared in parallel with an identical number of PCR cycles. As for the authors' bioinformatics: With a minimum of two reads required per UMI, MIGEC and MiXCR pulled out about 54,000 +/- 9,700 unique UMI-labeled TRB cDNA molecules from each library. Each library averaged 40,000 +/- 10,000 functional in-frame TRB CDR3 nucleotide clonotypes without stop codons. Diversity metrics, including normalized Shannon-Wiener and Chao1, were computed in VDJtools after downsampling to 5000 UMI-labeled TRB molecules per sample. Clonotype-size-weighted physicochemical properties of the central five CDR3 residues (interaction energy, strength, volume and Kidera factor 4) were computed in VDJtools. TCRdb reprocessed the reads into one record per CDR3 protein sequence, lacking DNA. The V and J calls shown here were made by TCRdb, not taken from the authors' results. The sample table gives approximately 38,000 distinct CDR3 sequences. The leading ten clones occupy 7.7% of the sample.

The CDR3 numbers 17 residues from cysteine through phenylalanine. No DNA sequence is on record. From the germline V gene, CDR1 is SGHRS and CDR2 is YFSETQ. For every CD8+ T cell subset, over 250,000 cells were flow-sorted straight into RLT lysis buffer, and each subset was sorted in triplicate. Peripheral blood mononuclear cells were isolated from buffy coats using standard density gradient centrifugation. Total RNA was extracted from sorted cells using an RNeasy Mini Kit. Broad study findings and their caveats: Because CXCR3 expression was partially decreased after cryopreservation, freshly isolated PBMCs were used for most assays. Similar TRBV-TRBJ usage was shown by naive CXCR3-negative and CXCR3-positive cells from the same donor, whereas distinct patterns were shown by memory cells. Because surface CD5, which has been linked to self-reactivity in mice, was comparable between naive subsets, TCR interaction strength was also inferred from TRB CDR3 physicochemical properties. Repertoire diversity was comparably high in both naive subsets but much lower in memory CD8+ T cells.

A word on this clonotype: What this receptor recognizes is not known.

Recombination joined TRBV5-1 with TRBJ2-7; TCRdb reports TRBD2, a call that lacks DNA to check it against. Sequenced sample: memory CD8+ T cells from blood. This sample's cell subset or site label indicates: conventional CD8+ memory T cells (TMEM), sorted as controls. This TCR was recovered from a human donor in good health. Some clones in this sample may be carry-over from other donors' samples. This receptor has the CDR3 CASSLYYSGGTAYEQYF.